Below, 13 T cell receptor beta chains from the same sample are listed, as sequenced in a study of blood T cell repertoires in COVID-19. Sequencing used immunoSEQ multiplex PCR; TCRdb keeps in-frame clones, though not all of them. Seen here are 200,000 to 300,000 clones, under 85% observed once, and the top ten hold more than 5.5%. Sequencing was done on a sample of peripheral blood. The receptors were sampled from a human donor in a cohort sampled during active COVID-19.

The V call is TRBV28, the J call TRBJ2-5; maybe TRBD1 (7 bases). The V end lost 4 bases, the J end lost 2 bases, and 14 bases lay between the germline ends. CDR3 length equals 15 residues. Germline CDR1 and CDR2: MDHEN and SYDVKM. CDR3 nucleotides: TGTGCCAGCAGTTCGCGGCAGGGGGGTCAAGAGACCCAGTACTTC. Translated: CASSSRQGGQETQYF.

The chain has TRBV5-4 and TRBJ1-2; D gene ambiguous. Germline loops: CDR1 SGHNT, CDR2 YYREEE (reference sequence). V was trimmed by 4 bases and J by 8 bases, leaving 9 bases between them. This CDR3 is built from 11 residues. CDR3 bases: TGTGCCAGCAGCCAAGAGGGCGGCTACACCTTC. It codes for CASSQEGGYTF.

This clone was counted a few times. This chain uses TRBV19 with TRBJ1-4, with TRBD1 identical over 9 bases. The CDR3 runs to 15 residues. The trim removed 6 bases at V and 5 bases at J, leaving 7 bases unmatched. Germline V gives CDR1 LNHDA, CDR2 SQIVND (reference sequence). CDR3 sequence: CASRDRGSSNEKLFF. In nucleotides, the CDR3 is TGTGCCAGTAGGGACAGGGGATCATCGAATGAAAAACTGTTTTTT.

V gene TRBV6-5 combines with J gene TRBJ2-2; D might be TRBD1 (5 bases). Germline loops: CDR1 MNHEY, CDR2 SVGAGI. The CDR3 contains 15 residues. V was trimmed by 6 bases and J by 0 bases, leaving 11 bases between them. The CDR3 loop is CASSRTQTNTGELFF. The CDR3 DNA reads TGTGCCAGCAGCCGGACACAAACGAACACCGGGGAGCTGTTTTTT.

The V call is TRBV6-6, the J call TRBJ1-6; 8 bases fit TRBD1. Losses at the gene ends were 5 bases for V and 9 bases for J; bases not matched to a gene: 9. Looked up from germline, CDR1 is MNHNY and CDR2 is SVGAGI (reference sequence). This CDR3 is 15 amino acids long. CDR3 nucleotides: TGTGCCAGCAGTACTCAGGGGGCTTCTCGTTCACCCCTCCACTTT. It codes for CASSTQGASRSPLHF.

The V gene is TRBV7-9, the J gene TRBJ2-7; tentative D call: TRBD1 (6 bases). Trimming cost V 8 bases and J 6 bases, with 14 bases left between them. The CDR3 spans 12 residues. CDR1 SEHNR and CDR2 FQNEAQ come from the germline V gene (reference sequence). The CDR3 loop is CASSKGQLEQYF. The DNA for the CDR3 is TGTGCCAGCTCAAAGGGACAACTCGAGCAGTACTTC.

The rearrangement links TRBV7-2 to TRBJ2-3; TRBD2 agrees at 8 bases. Germline CDR1 reads SGHTA; CDR2 reads FQGNSA. V lost 2 bases and J lost 1; bases outside the gene matches: 2. The CDR3 has 15 residues. The CDR3: CASSLSTSGTDTQYF. Written as DNA, the CDR3 is TGTGCCAGCAGCTTATCGACTAGCGGCACAGATACGCAGTATTTT.

This chain joins TRBV9 and TRBJ1-4; perhaps TRBD1 as D (5 bases). Germline CDR1 reads SGDLS; CDR2 reads YYNGEE. V was cut by 0 bases and J by 7 bases, with 13 bases left in between. The CDR3 length is 15 residues. CDR3 sequence reads: CASSVGGSQGEKLFF. The CDR3 region has the DNA TGTGCCAGCAGCGTAGGGGGCAGCCAGGGTGAAAAACTGTTTTTT.

This chain connects TRBV5-5 to TRBJ2-5; 9 bases are a match to TRBD2. This CDR3 spans 16 amino acids. V dropped 5 bases and J dropped 5; count of bases not matched to a gene: 13. Germline CDR1 reads SGHKS; CDR2 reads YYEKEE (reference sequence). The CDR3 DNA reads as TGTGCCAGCAGTTTTGCCGGGACTAGCAATTTGGAGACCCAGTACTTC. Protein: CASSFAGTSNLETQYF.

The chain is built from TRBV28 and TRBJ2-1; 9 bases match TRBD1. Germline CDR1 and CDR2: MDHEN and SYDVKM. The CDR3 contains 14 residues. The V segment lost 7 bases and the J segment 7 bases; nucleotides outside the gene matches: 8. CDR3 DNA sequence: TGTGCCAGCACCGCCGGGACAGGGAGGAATGAGCAGTTCTTC. It specifies CASTAGTGRNEQFF.

This chain connects TRBV5-1 to TRBJ2-1, with a weak D call TRBD2 (6 bases). The CDR3 runs 13 residues. Germline V gene data show CDR1 as SGHRS and CDR2 as YFSETQ. Between the trimmed V and J ends, which lost 3 bases and 9 bases, there was a span of 13 bases. CDR3 coding DNA: TGCGCCAGCAGCTCCTCCGTGGGGGGTGAGCAGTTCTTC. This gives the protein CASSSSVGGEQFF.

For this clone: This sample also contains other DNA sequences that code for the same CDR3. The V gene is TRBV24-1, the J gene TRBJ2-7; D is unresolved. The CDR3 is 12 residues long. CDR1 is KGHDR and CDR2 is SFDVKD in the germline V gene. Deletions cut 4 bases from V and 0 bases from J, with 3 bases between. DNA for the CDR3: TGTGCCACCAGTGACAGCTCCTACGAGCAGTACTTC. Translating gives CATSDSSYEQYF.

This clone was seen a few times. The chain recombines TRBV4-1 with TRBJ2-7; D is possibly TRBD1 (6 bases). Germline V gives CDR1 MGHRA, CDR2 YSYEKL. The CDR3 covers 15 residues. V was shortened by 3 bases and J by 1 base, with 13 bases between the two germline ends. The CDR3 sequence: CASSHPGTPSYEQYF. CDR3 bases: TGCGCCAGCAGCCATCCCGGGACACCTTCCTACGAGCAGTACTTC.